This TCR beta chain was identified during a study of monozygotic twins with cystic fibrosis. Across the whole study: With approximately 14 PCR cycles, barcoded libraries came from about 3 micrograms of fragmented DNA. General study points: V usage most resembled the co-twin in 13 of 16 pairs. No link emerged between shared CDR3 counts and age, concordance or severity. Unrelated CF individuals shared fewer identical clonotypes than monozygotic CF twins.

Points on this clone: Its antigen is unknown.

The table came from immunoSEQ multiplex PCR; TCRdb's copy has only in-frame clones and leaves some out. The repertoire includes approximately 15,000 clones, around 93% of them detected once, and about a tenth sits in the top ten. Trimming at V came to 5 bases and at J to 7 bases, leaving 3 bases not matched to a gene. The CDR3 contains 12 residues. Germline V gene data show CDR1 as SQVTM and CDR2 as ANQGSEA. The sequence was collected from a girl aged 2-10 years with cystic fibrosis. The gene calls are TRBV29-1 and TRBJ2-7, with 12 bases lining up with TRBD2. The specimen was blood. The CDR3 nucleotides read TGCAGCGTTCTAGCGGGAGGGCAAGAGCAGTACTTC. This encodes CSVLAGGQEQYF.